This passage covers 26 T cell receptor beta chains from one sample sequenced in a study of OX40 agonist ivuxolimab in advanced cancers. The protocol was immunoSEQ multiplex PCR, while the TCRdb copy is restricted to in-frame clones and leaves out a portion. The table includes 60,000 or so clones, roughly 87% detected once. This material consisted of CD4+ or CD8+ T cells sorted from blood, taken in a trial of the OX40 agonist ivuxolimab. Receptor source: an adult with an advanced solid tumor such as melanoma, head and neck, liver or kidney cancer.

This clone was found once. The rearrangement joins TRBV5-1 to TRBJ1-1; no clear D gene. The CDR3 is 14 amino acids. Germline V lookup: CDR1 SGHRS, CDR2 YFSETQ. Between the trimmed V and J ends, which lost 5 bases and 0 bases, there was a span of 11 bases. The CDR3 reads CASREQILNTEAFF. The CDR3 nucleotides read TGCGCCAGCAGAGAACAGATCTTGAACACTGAAGCTTTCTTT.

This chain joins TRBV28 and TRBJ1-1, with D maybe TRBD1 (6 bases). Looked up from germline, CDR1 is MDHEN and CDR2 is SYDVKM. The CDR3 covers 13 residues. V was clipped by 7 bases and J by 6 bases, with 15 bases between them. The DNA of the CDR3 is TGTGCCAGCACCCCACAGGGTACCTCTGAAGCTTTCTTT. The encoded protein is CASTPQGTSEAFF.

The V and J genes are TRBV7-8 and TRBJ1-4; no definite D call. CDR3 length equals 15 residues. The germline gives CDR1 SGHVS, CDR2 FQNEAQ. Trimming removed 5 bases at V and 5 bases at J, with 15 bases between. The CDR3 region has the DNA TGTGCCAGCAGCGGCAGAGAGGGTCTAAATGAAAAACTGTTTTTT. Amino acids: CASSGREGLNEKLFF.

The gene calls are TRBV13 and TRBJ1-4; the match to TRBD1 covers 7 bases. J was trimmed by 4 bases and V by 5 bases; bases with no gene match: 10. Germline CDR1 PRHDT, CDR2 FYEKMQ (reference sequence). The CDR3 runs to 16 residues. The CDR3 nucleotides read TGTGCCAGCAGCGCAAATACCGGGACAGATAATGAAAAACTGTTTTTT. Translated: CASSANTGTDNEKLFF.

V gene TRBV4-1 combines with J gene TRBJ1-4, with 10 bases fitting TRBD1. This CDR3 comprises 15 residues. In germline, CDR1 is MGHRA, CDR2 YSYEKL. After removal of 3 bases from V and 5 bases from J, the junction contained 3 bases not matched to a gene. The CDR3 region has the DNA TGCGCCAGCAGCCACCCGGGACAGGGGAATGAAAAACTGTTTTTT. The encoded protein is CASSHPGQGNEKLFF.

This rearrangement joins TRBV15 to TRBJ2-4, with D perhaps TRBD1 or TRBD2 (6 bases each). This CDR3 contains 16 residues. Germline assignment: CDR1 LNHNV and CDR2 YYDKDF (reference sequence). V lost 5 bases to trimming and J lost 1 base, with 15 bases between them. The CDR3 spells CATSGRGGSAKNIQYF. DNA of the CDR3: TGTGCCACCAGCGGCCGAGGGGGGTCGGCCAAAAACATTCAGTACTTC.

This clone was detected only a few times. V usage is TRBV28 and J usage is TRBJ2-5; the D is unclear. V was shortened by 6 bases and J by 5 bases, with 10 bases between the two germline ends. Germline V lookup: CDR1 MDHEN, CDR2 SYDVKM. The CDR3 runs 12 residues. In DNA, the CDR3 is TGTGCCAGCAGCCCAGATCGTGAGACCCAGTACTTC. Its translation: CASSPDRETQYF.

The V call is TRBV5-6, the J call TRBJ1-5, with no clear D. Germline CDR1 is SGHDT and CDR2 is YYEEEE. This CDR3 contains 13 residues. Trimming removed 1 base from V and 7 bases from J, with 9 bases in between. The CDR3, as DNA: TGTGCCAGCAGCTTGAAGGGCGGGCAGCCCCAGCATTTT. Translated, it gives CASSLKGGQPQHF.

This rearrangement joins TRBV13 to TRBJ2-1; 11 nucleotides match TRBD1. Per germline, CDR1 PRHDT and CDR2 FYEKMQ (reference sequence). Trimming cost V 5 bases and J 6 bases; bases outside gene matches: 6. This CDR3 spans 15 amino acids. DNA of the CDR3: TGTGCCAGCAGCGCCCCCGGGACAGGGGGCAATGAGCAGTTCTTC. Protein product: CASSAPGTGGNEQFF.

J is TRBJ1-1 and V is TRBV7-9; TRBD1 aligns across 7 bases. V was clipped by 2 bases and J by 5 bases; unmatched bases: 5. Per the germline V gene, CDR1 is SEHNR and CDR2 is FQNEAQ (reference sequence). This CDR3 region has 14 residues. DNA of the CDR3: TGTGCCAGCAGCTTAAATACAGGGGTTACTGAAGCTTTCTTT. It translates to CASSLNTGVTEAFF.

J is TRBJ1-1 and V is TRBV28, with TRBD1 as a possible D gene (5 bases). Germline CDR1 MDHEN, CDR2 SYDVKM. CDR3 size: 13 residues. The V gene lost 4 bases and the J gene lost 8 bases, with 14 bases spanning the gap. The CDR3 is CASSSTGTSEAFF. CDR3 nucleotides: TGTGCCAGCAGTTCCACCGGGACCTCCGAAGCTTTCTTT.

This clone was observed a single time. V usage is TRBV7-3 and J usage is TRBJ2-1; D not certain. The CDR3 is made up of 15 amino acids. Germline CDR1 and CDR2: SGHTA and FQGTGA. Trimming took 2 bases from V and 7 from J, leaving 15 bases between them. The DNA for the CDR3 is TGTGCCAGCAGCTTAGAATACGGCTTTTTGAATGAGCAGTTCTTC. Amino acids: CASSLEYGFLNEQFF.

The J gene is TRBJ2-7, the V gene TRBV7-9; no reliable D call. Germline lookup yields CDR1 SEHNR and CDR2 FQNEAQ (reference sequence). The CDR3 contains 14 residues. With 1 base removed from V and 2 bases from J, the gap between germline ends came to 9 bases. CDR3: CASSLEERAYEQYV. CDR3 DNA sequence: TGTGCCAGCAGCTTAGAGGAACGGGCCTACGAGCAGTACGTC.

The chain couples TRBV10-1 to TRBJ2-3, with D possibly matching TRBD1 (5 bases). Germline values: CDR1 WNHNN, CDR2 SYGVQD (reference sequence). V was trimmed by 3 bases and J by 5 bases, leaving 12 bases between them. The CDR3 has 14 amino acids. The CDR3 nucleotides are TGCGCCAGCAGTGAAATTGGGGCTCAAGATACGCAGTATTTT. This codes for CASSEIGAQDTQYF.

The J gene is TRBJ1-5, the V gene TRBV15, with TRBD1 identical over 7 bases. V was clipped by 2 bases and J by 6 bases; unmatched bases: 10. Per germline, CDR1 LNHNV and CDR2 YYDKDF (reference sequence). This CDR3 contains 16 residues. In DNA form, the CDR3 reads TGTGCCACCAGCAGATCTACGACAGGGAGAATTCAGCCCCAGCATTTT. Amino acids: CATSRSTTGRIQPQHF.

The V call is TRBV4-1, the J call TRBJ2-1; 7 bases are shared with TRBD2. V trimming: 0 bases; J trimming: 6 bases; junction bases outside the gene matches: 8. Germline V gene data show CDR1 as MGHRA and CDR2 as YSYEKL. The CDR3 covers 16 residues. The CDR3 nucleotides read TGCGCCAGCAGCCAAGATTGGGGGACTACCCCCAATGAGCAGTTCTTC. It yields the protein CASSQDWGTTPNEQFF.

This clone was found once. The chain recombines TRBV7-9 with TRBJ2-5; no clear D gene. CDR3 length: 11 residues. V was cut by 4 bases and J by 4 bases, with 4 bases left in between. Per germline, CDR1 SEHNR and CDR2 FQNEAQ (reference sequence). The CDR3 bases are TGTGCCAGCAGCTCCTTAGAGACCCAGTACTTC. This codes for CASSSLETQYF. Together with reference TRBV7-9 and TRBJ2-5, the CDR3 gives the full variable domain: DTGVSQNPRHKITKRGQNVTFRCDPISEHNRLYWYRQTLGQGPEFLTYFQNEAQLEKSRLLSDRFSAERPKGSFSTLEIQRTEQGDSAMYLCASSSLETQYFGPGTRLLVL.

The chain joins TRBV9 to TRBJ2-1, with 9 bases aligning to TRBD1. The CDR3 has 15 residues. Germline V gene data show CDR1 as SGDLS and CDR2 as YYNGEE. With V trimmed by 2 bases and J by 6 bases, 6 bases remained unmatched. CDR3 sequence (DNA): TGTGCCAGCAGCGTCGCCGGGACAGGGATCAATGAGCAGTTCTTC. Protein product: CASSVAGTGINEQFF. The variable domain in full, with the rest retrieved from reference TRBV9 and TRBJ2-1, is DSGVTQTPKHLITATGQRVTLRCSPRSGDLSVYWYQQSLDQGLQFLIQYYNGEERAKGNILERFSAQQFPDLHSELNLSSLELGDSALYFCASSVAGTGINEQFFGPGTRLTVL.

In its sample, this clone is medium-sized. CDR3 amino acids: CASSLASQGAEQYF. The CDR3 DNA reads TGTGCCAGCAGCTTAGCGTCCCAGGGGGCCGAGCAGTACTTC. The chain has TRBV7-6 and TRBJ2-7; 8 bases align to TRBD1. The CDR3 totals 14 residues. Trimming cost V 0 bases and J 6 bases; bases outside gene matches: 4. Germline V gene sequence: CDR1 SGHVS, CDR2 FNYEAQ.

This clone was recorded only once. CDR3 sequence reads: CASRDRLGYTF. In nucleotides, the CDR3 is TGTGCCAGCAGGGACCGTCTCGGCTACACCTTC. This chain connects TRBV6-1 to TRBJ1-2; D is ambiguous. Germline CDR1 is MNHNS and CDR2 is SASEGT. V was trimmed by 6 bases and J by 8 bases, leaving 10 bases between them. This CDR3 has 11 residues.

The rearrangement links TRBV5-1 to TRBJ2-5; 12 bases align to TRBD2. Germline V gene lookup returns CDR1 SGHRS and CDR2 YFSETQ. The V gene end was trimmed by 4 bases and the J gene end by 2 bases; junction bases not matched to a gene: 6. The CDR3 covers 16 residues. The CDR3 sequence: CASSKGLAGTQETQYF. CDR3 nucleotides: TGCGCCAGCAGCAAAGGACTAGCGGGGACGCAAGAGACCCAGTACTTC.

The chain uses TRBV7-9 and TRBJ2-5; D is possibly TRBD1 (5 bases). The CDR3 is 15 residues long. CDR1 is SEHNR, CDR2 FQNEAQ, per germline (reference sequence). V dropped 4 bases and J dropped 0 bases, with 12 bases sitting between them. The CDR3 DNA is TGTGCCAGCAGCTCCAAGACAGCGAACCAAGAGACCCAGTACTTC. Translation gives CASSSKTANQETQYF.

The CDR3 protein is CAIKEPSYEQYV. Written as DNA, the CDR3 is TGTGCCATCAAGGAGCCCTCCTACGAGCAGTACGTC. The rearrangement joins TRBV6-1 to TRBJ2-7, with unresolved D. The germline gives CDR1 MNHNS, CDR2 SASEGT. This CDR3 is 12 amino acids long. Trimming stripped 10 bases from V and 0 bases from J, with 10 bases between.

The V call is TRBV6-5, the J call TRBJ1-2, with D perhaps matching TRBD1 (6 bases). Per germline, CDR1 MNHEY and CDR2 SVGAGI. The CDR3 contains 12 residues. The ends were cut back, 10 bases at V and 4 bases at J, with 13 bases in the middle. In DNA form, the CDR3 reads TGTGCCACCGGCGGACAGTTCTATGGCTACACCTTC. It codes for CATGGQFYGYTF.

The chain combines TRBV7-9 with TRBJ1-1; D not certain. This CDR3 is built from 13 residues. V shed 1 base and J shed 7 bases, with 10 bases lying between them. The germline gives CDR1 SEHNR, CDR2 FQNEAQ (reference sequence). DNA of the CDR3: TGTGCCAGCAGCTTAGAGAGTCGTAATGAAGCTTTCTTT. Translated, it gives CASSLESRNEAFF.

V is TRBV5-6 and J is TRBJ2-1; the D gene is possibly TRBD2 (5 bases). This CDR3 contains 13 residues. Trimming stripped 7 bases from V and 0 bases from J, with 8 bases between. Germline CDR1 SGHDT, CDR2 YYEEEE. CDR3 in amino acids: CASAGSSYNEQFF. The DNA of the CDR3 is TGTGCCAGCGCGGGCAGCTCCTACAATGAGCAGTTCTTC.